This TCR beta chain was recovered during a study of blood T cell repertoires in COVID-19. Study-level information: PBMCs, B-cell-depleted T cells, or T cells were the source of the cDNA or gDNA that made up the material.

Clones were read by immunoSEQ multiplex PCR, and TCRdb kept only the in-frame ones, dropping some. The sample shows approximately 200,000 clones, roughly 85% of them seen only once. This CDR3 region has 13 residues. CDR1 and CDR2 (germline): DFQATT, SNEGSKA (reference sequence). Trimming at V came to 3 bases and at J to 6 bases, leaving 4 bases not matched to a gene. This clone was seen repeatedly, ten times or more. The receptor's source is a man aged 45-65 years who had recovered from COVID-19. The sample was peripheral blood. The rearrangement links TRBV20-1 to TRBJ2-7; 11 bases agree with TRBD2. CDR3 nucleotide sequence: TGCAGTGCTAGTGGACTAGCGGGTTTCGAGCAGTACTTC. Translation: CSASGLAGFEQYF.